This T cell receptor beta chain was profiled in a study of T cell responses to AZD1222 COVID-19 vaccine. In the study overall: Analysis merged second doses at about 4 or about 12 weeks. Study-level results: Among spike-specific TCRs, nearly half reportedly target unmutated variant regions. At 160-218 and 743-854, vaccine-associated CD4 TCRs were dominant, and they spanned spike.

Concerning this clone itself: Its antigen remains unidentified.

Some clones are missing from TCRdb's copy, which holds only in-frame ones; the method was immunoSEQ multiplex PCR. The table shows around 150,000 clones, with roughly 94% occurring only once. This CDR3 comprises 13 residues. Trimming took off 0 bases at V and 7 bases at J, with 7 bases between the two ends. Looked up from germline, CDR1 is LNHNV and CDR2 is YYDKDF (reference sequence). The source of this sequence is an adult in good health. The rearrangement joins TRBV15 to TRBJ1-5; D not certain. The specimen was peripheral blood, collected on day 0 of AZD1222 vaccination. CDR3 DNA: TGTGCCACCAGCAGAGATGACGGGCAGCCCCAGCATTTT. It yields the protein CATSRDDGQPQHF.